This T cell receptor beta chain was retrieved from a study of blood T cell repertoires in COVID-19. About the study: The cDNA or gDNA used as material had been derived from T cells, B-cell-depleted T cells, or PBMCs.

TCRdb's table, derived via immunoSEQ multiplex PCR, lists solely in-frame clones and lacks some. Here the sample spans fewer than 300,000 clones, approximately 82% being singletons. The CDR3 loop spans 16 amino acids. CDR1 is KGHSH, CDR2 LQKENI, per germline. The V segment lost 5 bases and the J segment 5 bases; nucleotides outside the gene matches: 13. Study members were between about 18 and 90 years old and lived in 24 US regions. The chain recombines TRBV18 with TRBJ2-7, with TRBD1 identical over 9 bases. Specimen: PBMCs or T cells enriched from blood (not recorded which). This receptor was obtained from a man aged 40-49 years who had been exposed to COVID-19. The DNA for the CDR3 is TGTGCCAGCTCAGTCCAAGGGGGGACAGGGACCCACGAGCAGTACTTC. Protein: CASSVQGGTGTHEQYF.